This note documents a single TCR beta chain sequence. Its cognate antigen is unknown. The data were obtained in a study of shared clonotypes between healthy human individuals. V lost 2 bases and J lost 7; bases outside the gene matches: 10. This CDR3 has 16 amino acids. CDR1 is WNHNN, CDR2 SYGVQD, per germline (reference sequence). Several immunoSEQ 96-well plates shared each subset's DNA, each plate a replicate. When replicate PCRs were run on sorted subsets, they used about 200 ng DNA, about 30,000 T cell genomes. Libraries were prepared by immunoSEQ multiplex PCR; TCRdb keeps only in-frame clonotypes and omits some of them. Of over 2 million clones listed, roughly 95% are singletons. Overall study findings and caveats: Blood was the only sampled material, and tissue repertoires likely differ.

The chain couples TRBV10-1 to TRBJ2-2; 7 bases match TRBD2. This receptor was obtained from a man aged 18 to 30 in good health. The material sequenced was naive CD4+ T cells sorted from blood. The subset denotes: CD45RA+ positively selected. This CDR3 is CASSELVGGPVGELFF. The CDR3 DNA reads as TGCGCCAGCAGTGAGCTAGTGGGAGGGCCGGTCGGGGAGCTGTTTTTT.